This T cell receptor beta chain was obtained from a study of naive and memory T cell subsets. An equimolar mix of two oligonucleotides served as the beta constant-region primer for TRBC1 and TRBC2. Four rounds of PCR amplified the ligated cDNA using nested alpha and beta constant-region primers plus SP2. TCRdb reprocessed the UMI-ligation and nested PCR reads with MiXCR, giving one entry per CDR3 protein. The table records tens of thousands of distinct CDR3 sequences, around 20% of them present only once. After CD4 positive bead selection, the CD4-negative fraction gave CD8 T cells. The sample holds a few counts of this clonotype. What it binds is unknown. Regarding the study as a whole: There was no ground truth to check naive and memory subset results.

There are 16 residues in the CDR3. V lost 2 bases to trimming and J lost 2 bases; unmatched junction nucleotides: 1. Germline loops: CDR1 KGHSH, CDR2 LQKENI. The TCR sequence derives from a human donor in good health. The rearrangement uses TRBV18 and TRBJ2-1; 12 bases map to TRBD2. The sequencing sample was made of effector memory CD4+ T cells from blood. Subset defined: effector memory, CD45RA- CD27-. The CDR3 reads CASSPGLAGTYNEQFF. CDR3 DNA sequence: TGTGCCAGCTCACCAGGACTAGCGGGAACCTACAATGAGCAGTTCTTC.